This entry concerns a single T cell receptor beta chain. In this sample, this clonotype turned up once. The antigen it binds to is not known. Per-nucleotide qualities are absent, and no much larger clonotype sits a single base away. One read amounts to weak evidence. The TCR beta CDR3 regions were amplified from the RNA transcripts. A first-round RT-PCR of the TCR CDR3 used the HTBI primer set with the Qiagen OneStep RT-PCR kit. Libraries were constructed in a second round of multiplex PCR, after which size selection and purification were performed. Paired-end sequencing of the libraries was performed with 100 bp reads on an Illumina HiSeq2000. Concerning the study's data processing: Raw data were processed with SOAPnuke, discarding reads with adapters, uncalled bases, mean Phred below 15, or no exact constant-primer or identifier match. COPE v1.2.5 was used to merge high-quality paired reads, and clonotypes were defined as unique nucleotide sequences. Clonotypes were aligned to IMGT TRBV, TRBD and TRBJ reference segments using MiTCR v1.1. Only V-J combinations with frequency above 0.0001, covering approximately 99% of repertoires, were analysed. The TCS score was defined as the ratio of F50 (clonal expansion) to E x V (chaos), calculated using BLOSUM62-based TCRdist between CDR3 peptides within each V-J. Welch's t-statistics and random forest reduced approximately 520 V-J features to 10 to 15, which were used in a naive Bayes classifier (R e1071). TCRdb passed the public sequencing reads through fastp at Q25 and MiXCR, retaining productive beta sequences. Records with the same CDR3 protein are collapsed into one entry carrying the most frequent genes and DNA. The V and J calls and clone size come from TCRdb's table, not from the authors' own analysis. The sample has under 800,000 distinct CDR3 sequences on record, 14% of them singletons. In total, the top ten clones hold 10% of the sample.

This sample stems from a study of T cells in Graves' hyperthyroidism and ophthalmopathy (dated by TCRdb to between 2018 and 2021). Background on the whole study: Peripheral blood was collected at initial diagnosis, before any treatment. The 100 discovery patients were randomly divided into training and test sets at a 7:3 ratio. TCR Vbeta CDR3 sequencing of some 140 peripheral blood samples (fewer than 45 ophthalmopathy, 75 to 80 hyperthyroidism and roughly 17 progressor patients) is reported in the paper. Prospective prediction of ophthalmopathy was tested in an independent validation cohort consisting of about 19 hyperthyroidism patients and 15 to 17 patients who later progressed to ophthalmopathy. In roughly six Graves' hyperthyroidism patients, the study also compared T-cell repertoires from thyroid tissue with T-cell repertoires from blood. A discovery cohort of about 95 patients, approximately 45 with Graves' ophthalmopathy and fewer than 65 with stable Graves' hyperthyroidism, was used to find distinguishing TCR V-J signatures. After blood sampling, hyperthyroidism patients were treated with methimazole at a starting dose of 30 mg daily, and ophthalmopathy patients were treated with high-dose intravenous methylprednisolone. Study-level results and caveats: Sample size was not statistically predetermined, and blinding of investigators to group allocation was not performed. A 13 V-J signature model separated ophthalmopathy from stable hyperthyroidism, with around 88% sensitivity and roughly 81% specificity in cross-validation and 80%/75% in testing. During validation, the model predicted progression to ophthalmopathy a median of about 6.3 months ahead of onset, with roughly 65% sensitivity and 72% to 80% specificity. Most expanded thyroid clonotypes (frequency above 0.001) were also detected in blood, a finding suggesting that blood repertoires may reflect thyroid immune responses.

A patient counted as having stable Graves' hyperthyroidism if no progression to ophthalmopathy occurred over 18 months of follow-up. Hyperthyroidism patients were newly diagnosed, with disease duration under 2 months, and aged 18 to 65 years. The study excluded patients with uncontrolled infections, other autoimmune diseases, pregnancy or lactation. Diagnoses relied on clinical symptoms, serum thyroxine and TRAb, thyroid ultrasound and orbital computed tomography. PBMCs were isolated from roughly 10 ml of fresh peripheral blood by Ficoll-Paque density gradient centrifugation. Total RNA was extracted using Trizol reagent, and RNA quality was assessed on an Agilent 2100 Bioanalyzer. CDR1 and CDR2, per the germline V gene, are SQVTM and ANQGSEA. The CDR3 contains 15 residues, cysteine and phenylalanine counted. The CDR3 DNA has 45 bases and is translated from base 1. V has 5 bases trimmed and J has 3 bases trimmed; junction bases matching no gene number 7.

Rearrangement joined TRBV29-1 to TRBJ2-5, and 12 junction bases match TRBD2. The sequencing input was blood. The clonotype comes from a woman under 30 with Graves' hyperthyroidism. The DNA is as follows: TGCAGCGTTCTTTTGCTAGCGGGAGGGAAAGAGACCCAGTACTTC. Its protein product is CSVLLLAGGKETQYF.